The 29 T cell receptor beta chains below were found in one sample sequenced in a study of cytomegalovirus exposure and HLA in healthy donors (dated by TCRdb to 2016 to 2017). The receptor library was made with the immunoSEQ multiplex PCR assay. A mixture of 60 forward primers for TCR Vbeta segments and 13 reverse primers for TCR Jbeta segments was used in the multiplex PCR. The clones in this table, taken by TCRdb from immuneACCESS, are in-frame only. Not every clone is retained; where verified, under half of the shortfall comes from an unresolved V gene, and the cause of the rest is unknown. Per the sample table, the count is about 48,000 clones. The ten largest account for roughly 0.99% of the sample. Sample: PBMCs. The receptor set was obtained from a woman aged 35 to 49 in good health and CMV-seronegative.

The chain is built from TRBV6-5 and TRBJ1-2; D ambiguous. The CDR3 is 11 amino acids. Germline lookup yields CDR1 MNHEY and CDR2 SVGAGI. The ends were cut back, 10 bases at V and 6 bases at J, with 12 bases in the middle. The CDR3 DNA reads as TGTGCCACCCGAAGCGTAAATGGCTACACCTTC. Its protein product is CATRSVNGYTF.

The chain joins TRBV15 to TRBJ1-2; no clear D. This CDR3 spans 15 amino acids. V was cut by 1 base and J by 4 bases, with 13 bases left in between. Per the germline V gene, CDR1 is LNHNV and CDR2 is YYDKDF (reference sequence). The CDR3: CATSRAPGGLYGYTF. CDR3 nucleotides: TGTGCCACCAGCAGAGCACCCGGAGGACTCTATGGCTACACCTTC.

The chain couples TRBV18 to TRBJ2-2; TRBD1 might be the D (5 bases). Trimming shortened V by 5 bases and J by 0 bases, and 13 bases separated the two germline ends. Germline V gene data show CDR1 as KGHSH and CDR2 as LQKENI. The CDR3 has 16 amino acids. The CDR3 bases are TGTGCCAGCTCATCCATCAGGGCGACGAACACCGGGGAGCTGTTTTTT. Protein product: CASSSIRATNTGELFF.

This CDR3 is CASRRPYGEQYF. DNA of the CDR3: TGTGCCAGCAGGAGGCCTTACGGAGAGCAGTATTTT. The chain couples TRBV6-1 to TRBJ2-3, with unresolved D. CDR1 is MNHNS and CDR2 is SASEGT in the germline V gene. V was clipped by 6 bases and J by 11 bases, with 15 bases between them. The CDR3 length is 12 residues.

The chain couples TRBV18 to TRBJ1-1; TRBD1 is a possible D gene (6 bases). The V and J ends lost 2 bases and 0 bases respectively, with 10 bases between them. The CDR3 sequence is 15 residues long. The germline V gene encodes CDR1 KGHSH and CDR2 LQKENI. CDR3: CASSPTRGMNTEAFF. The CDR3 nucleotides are TGTGCCAGCTCACCAACCAGGGGCATGAACACTGAAGCTTTCTTT.

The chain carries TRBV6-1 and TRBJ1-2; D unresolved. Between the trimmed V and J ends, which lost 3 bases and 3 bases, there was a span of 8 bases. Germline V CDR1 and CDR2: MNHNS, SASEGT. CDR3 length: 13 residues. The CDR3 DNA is TGTGCCAGCAGTGAGTCAGAAGACTATGGCTACACCTTC. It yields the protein CASSESEDYGYTF.

The CDR3, as DNA: TGTGCCAGCAGTCTCCCGGGACAGGGTAGGAATGAGCAGTTCTTC. Amino acids: CASSLPGQGRNEQFF. This chain links TRBV6-6 with TRBJ2-1, with 9 bases matching TRBD1. The CDR3 totals 15 residues. Germline V lookup: CDR1 MNHNY, CDR2 SVGAGI (reference sequence). V lost 5 bases, J lost 7 bases, and 9 bases stayed unmatched.

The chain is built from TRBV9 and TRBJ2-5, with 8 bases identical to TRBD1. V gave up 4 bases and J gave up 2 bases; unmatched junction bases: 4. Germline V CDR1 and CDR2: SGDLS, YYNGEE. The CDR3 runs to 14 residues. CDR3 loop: CASSSGQGQETQYF. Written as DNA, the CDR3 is TGTGCCAGCAGCAGCGGACAGGGACAAGAGACCCAGTACTTC.

The chain's CDR3 is CASSVGGETQYF. CDR3 DNA: TGTGCCAGCAGCGTAGGAGGGGAGACCCAGTACTTC. The genes are TRBV9 and TRBJ2-5; D might be TRBD2 (5 bases). The germline V and J ends were trimmed by 0 bases and 5 bases, with 5 bases remaining between them. The CDR3 is made up of 12 amino acids. From germline, CDR1 is SGDLS and CDR2 YYNGEE.

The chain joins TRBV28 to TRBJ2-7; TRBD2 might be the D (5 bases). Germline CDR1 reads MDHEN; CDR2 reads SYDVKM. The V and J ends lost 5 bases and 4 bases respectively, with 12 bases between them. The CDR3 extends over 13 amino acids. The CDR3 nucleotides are TGTGCCAGCAGTCCTTTTCTAGCTTACGAGCAGTACTTC. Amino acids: CASSPFLAYEQYF.

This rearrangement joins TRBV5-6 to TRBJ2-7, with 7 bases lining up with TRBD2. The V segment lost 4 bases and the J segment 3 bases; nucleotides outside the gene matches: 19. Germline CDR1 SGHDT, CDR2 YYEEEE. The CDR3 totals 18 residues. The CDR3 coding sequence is TGTGCCAGCAGCCGGGAAGGCGGAGGGAGGGCCTGGAACTACGAGCAGTACTTC. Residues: CASSREGGGRAWNYEQYF.

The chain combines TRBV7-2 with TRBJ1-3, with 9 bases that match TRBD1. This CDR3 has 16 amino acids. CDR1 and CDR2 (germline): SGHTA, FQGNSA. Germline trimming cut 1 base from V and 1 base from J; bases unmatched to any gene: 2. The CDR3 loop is CASSLVGTGSGNTIYF. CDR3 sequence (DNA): TGTGCCAGCAGCTTAGTTGGGACAGGGTCTGGAAACACCATATATTTT.

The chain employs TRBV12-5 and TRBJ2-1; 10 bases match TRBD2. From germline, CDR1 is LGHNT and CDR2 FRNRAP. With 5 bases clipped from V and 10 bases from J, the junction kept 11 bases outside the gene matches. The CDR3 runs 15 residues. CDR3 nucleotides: TGTGCTAGTGGTCCCGGGACTAGCGAAATGGAAGAGCAGTTCTTC. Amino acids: CASGPGTSEMEEQFF.

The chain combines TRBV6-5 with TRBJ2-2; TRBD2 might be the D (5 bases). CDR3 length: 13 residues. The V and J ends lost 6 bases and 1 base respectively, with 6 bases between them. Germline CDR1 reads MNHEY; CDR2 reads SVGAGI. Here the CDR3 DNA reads TGTGCCAGCAGCGGGATGAACACCGGGGAGCTGTTTTTT. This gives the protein CASSGMNTGELFF.

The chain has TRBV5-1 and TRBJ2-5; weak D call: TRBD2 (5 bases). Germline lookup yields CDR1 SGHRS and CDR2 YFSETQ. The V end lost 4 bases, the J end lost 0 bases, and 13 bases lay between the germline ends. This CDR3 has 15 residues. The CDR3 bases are TGCGCCAGCAGCGCATCAGCGGTGTACCAAGAGACCCAGTACTTC. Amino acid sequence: CASSASAVYQETQYF.

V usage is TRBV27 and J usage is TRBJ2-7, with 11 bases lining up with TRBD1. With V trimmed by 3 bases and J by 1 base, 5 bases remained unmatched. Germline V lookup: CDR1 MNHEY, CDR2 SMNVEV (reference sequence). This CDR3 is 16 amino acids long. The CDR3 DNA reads TGTGCCAGCAGTTTTCGTCGGGACAGGGGGTCCTACGAGCAGTACTTC. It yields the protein CASSFRRDRGSYEQYF.

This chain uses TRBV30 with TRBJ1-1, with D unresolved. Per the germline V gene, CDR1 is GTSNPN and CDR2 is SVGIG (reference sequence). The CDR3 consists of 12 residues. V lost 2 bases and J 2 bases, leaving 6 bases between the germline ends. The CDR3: CAWSHVNTEAFF. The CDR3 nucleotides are TGTGCCTGGAGTCATGTCAACACTGAAGCTTTCTTT.

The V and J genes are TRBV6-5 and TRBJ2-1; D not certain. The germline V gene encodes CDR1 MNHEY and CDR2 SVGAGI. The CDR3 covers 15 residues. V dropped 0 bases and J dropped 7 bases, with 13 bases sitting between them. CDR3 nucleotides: TGTGCCAGCAGTTACTCCTTCGTGAGGCGAAATGAGCAGTTCTTC. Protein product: CASSYSFVRRNEQFF.

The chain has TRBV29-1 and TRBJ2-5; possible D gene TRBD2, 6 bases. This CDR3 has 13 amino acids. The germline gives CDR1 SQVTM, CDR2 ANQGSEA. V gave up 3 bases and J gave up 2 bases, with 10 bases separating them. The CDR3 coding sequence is TGCAGCGTTGAGGGACTGGAGCAAGAGACCCAGTACTTC. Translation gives CSVEGLEQETQYF.

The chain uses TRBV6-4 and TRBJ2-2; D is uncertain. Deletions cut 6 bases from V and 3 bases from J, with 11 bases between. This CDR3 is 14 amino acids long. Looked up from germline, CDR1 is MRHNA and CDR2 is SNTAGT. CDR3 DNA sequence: TGTGCCAGCAGCGCTATTTACGACACCGGGGAGCTGTTTTTT. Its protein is CASSAIYDTGELFF.

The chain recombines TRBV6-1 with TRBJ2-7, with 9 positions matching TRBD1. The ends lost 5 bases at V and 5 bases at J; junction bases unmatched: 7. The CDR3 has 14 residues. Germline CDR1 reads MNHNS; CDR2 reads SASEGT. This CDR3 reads CASSWDRVGDEQYF. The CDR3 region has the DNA TGTGCCAGCAGTTGGGACAGGGTAGGCGACGAGCAGTACTTC.

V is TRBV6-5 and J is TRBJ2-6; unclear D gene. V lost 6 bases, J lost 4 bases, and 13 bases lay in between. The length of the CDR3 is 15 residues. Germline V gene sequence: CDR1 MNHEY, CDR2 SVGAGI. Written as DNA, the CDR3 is TGTGCCAGCAGGGCCCCTGGTATCGGGGCCAACGTCCTGACTTTC. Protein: CASRAPGIGANVLTF.

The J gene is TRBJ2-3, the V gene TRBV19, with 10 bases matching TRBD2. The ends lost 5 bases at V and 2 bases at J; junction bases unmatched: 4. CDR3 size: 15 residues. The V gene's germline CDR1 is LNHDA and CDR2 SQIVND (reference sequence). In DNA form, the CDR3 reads TGTGCCAGTAGTCCCGGACTAGCGGCCACAGATACGCAGTATTTT. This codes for CASSPGLAATDTQYF.

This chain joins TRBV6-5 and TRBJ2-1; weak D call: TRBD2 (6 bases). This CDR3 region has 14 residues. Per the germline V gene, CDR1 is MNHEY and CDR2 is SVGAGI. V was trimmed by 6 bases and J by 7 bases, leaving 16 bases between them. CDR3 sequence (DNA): TGTGCCAGCAGCCGGATAGGGAGGAAGAATGAGCAGTTCTTC. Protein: CASSRIGRKNEQFF.

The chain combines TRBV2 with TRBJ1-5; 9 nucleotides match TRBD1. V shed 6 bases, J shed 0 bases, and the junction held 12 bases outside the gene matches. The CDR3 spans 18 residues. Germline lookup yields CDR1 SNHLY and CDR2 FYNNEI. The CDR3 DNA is TGTGCCAGCAGCCCCGGGACAGGGCTGCCTAGTAGCAATCAGCCCCAGCATTTT. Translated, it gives CASSPGTGLPSSNQPQHF. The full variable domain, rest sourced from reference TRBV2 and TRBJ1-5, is EPEVTQTPSHQVTQMGQEVILRCVPISNHLYFYWYRQILGQKVEFLVSFYNNEISEKSEIFDDQFSVERPDGSNFTLKIRSTKLEDSAMYFCASSPGTGLPSSNQPQHFGDGTRLSIL.

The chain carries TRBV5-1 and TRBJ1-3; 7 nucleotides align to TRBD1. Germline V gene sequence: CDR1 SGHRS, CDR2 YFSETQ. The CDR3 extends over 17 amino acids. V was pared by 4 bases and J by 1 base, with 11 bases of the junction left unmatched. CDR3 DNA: TGCGCCAGCAGCGTAAACCGACAGGGAGGATCTGGAAACACCATATATTTT. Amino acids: CASSVNRQGGSGNTIYF. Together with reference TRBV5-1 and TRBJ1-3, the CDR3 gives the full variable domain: KAGVTQTPRYLIKTRGQQVTLSCSPISGHRSVSWYQQTPGQGLQFLFEYFSETQRNKGNFPGRFSGRQFSNSRSEMNVSTLELGDSALYLCASSVNRQGGSGNTIYFGEGSWLTVV.

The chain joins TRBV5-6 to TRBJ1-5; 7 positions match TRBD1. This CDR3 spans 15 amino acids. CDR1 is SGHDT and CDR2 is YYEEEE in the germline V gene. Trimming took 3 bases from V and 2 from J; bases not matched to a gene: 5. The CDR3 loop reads CASSWNGQGNQPQHF. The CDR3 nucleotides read TGTGCCAGCAGCTGGAATGGACAGGGCAATCAGCCCCAGCATTTT.

CDR3 sequence (DNA): TGTGCCAGCAGTTTATGGCGGGACAGGGGGGGCTACACCTTC. Translation: CASSLWRDRGGYTF. The chain employs TRBV27 and TRBJ1-2, with 11 positions matching TRBD1. This CDR3 contains 14 residues. Germline V gene sequence: CDR1 MNHEY, CDR2 SMNVEV (reference sequence). V dropped 1 base and J dropped 8; count of bases not matched to a gene: 3.

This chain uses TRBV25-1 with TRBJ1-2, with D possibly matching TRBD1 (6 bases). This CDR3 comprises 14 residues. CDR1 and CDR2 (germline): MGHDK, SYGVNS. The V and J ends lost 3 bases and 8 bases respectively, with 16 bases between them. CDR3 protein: CASSETGGLPGYTF. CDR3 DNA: TGTGCCAGCAGTGAGACCGGGGGGCTACCAGGCTACACCTTC.